A single sample is the source of the 8 T cell receptor beta chains below, sequenced in a study of shared clonotypes between healthy human individuals. Using immunoSEQ multiplex PCR, the repertoire was profiled, and TCRdb retains in-frame clones only, with some absent. The table shows about 2.4 million clones, with roughly 93% occurring only once. Sequenced material: naive CD4+ T cells from PBMCs. Described subset: CD45RA+ positively selected. Every receptor here comes from a man aged 18 to 30 in good health. Some clones in this sample may be carry-over from other donors' samples.

V and J are TRBV19 and TRBJ2-1, with no clear D. Trimming cost V 4 bases and J 8 bases, with 15 bases left between them. Per germline, CDR1 LNHDA and CDR2 SQIVND (reference sequence). The CDR3 has 14 residues. CDR3 coding DNA: TGTGCCAGTAGTAATCTTCGTCGGTTCGATGAGCAGTTCTTC. As protein: CASSNLRRFDEQFF.

J is TRBJ1-4 and V is TRBV29-1; D may be TRBD1 (6 bases). This CDR3 spans 13 amino acids. The V gene's germline CDR1 is SQVTM and CDR2 ANQGSEA. V shed 1 base and J shed 10 bases, with 13 bases lying between them. In DNA form, the CDR3 reads TGCAGCGTTGAAGGCAGGGACATAGGAAAACTGTTTTTT. Protein sequence: CSVEGRDIGKLFF. Full variable domain (missing parts from reference TRBV29-1 and TRBJ1-4): SAVISQKPSRDICQRGTSLTIQCQVDSQVTMMFWYRQQPGQSLTLIATANQGSEATYESGFVIDKFPISRPNLTFSTLTVSNMSPEDSSIYLCSVEGRDIGKLFFGSGTQLSVL.

CDR3 DNA: TGCAGCGTGCAATCGGGGTTTAGCAATCAGCCCCAGCATTTT. It specifies CSVQSGFSNQPQHF. V and J are TRBV29-1 and TRBJ1-5; unclear D gene. The CDR3 is 14 residues long. Germline V gene lookup returns CDR1 SQVTM and CDR2 ANQGSEA. V lost 6 bases and J 0 bases, leaving 12 bases between the germline ends.

About this clone itself: Other DNA sequences in the sample encode the same CDR3. This chain joins TRBV11-3 and TRBJ2-5; maybe TRBD2 (6 bases). Germline V CDR1 and CDR2: SGHNT, YENEEA. V lost 3 bases, J lost 2 bases, and 7 bases lay in between. CDR3 length: 13 residues. CDR3 in amino acids: CASSLGLQETQYF. The CDR3 nucleotides read TGTGCCAGCAGCTTGGGACTTCAAGAGACCCAGTACTTC.

In this sample, this clone turned up once. The chain links TRBV7-3 to TRBJ1-5, with a possible D match to TRBD1 (6 bases). Trimming stripped 5 bases from V and 6 bases from J, with 11 bases between. The CDR3 runs 13 residues. In germline, CDR1 is SGHTA, CDR2 FQGTGA. CDR3 amino acids: CASSQGTGQPQHF. In nucleotides, the CDR3 is TGTGCCAGCAGCCAGGGGACGGGTCAGCCCCAGCATTTT.

The chain is built from TRBV6-5 and TRBJ1-2; possible D gene TRBD1, 5 bases. Germline values: CDR1 MNHEY, CDR2 SVGAGI. The CDR3 spans 15 residues. Between the trimmed V and J ends, which lost 0 bases and 3 bases, there was a span of 11 bases. The CDR3 reads CASSYSIVGHYGYTF. Here the CDR3 DNA reads TGTGCCAGCAGTTACTCGATCGTGGGGCACTATGGCTACACCTTC.

This sequence joins TRBV7-2 and TRBJ2-7; D perhaps matches TRBD2 (5 bases). The CDR3 runs 15 residues. Germline values: CDR1 SGHTA, CDR2 FQGNSA. Trimming cost V 1 base and J 0 bases, with 10 bases left between them. This CDR3 is CASSLEQRPSYEQYF. CDR3 DNA sequence: TGTGCCAGCAGCTTAGAACAGCGGCCCTCCTACGAGCAGTACTTC.

The chain recombines TRBV5-1 with TRBJ2-7, with D unclear. Germline values: CDR1 SGHRS, CDR2 YFSETQ. V lost 2 bases and J 0 bases, leaving 15 bases between the germline ends. CDR3 length: 16 amino acids. CDR3: CASSFSPSEYSYEQYF. DNA of the CDR3: TGCGCCAGCAGCTTTTCTCCGAGCGAGTACTCCTACGAGCAGTACTTC.